The next 26 T cell receptor beta chains were all read from a single sample in a study of T-cell reconstitution after alpha-beta-depleted transplantation in children. It was with unique molecular identifiers that the TCRbeta library was prepared. One entry per CDR3 protein results from TCRdb running MiXCR on the PCR reads. The repertoire holds about 120,000 distinct CDR3 sequences, with 23% as singletons. This material consisted of PBMCs, mostly from graft donor cells, taken 180 days after TCRalphabeta/CD19-depleted stem cell transplant. These receptors were collected from a male patient aged 2-9 years who had a stem cell transplant for chronic granulomatous disease, so the T cells may come from the graft donor.

The table lists this clonotype with many counts. The chain uses TRBV20-1 and TRBJ2-7; possibly TRBD2 for D (5 bases). The CDR3 totals 12 residues. V was shortened by 4 bases and J by 6 bases, with 13 bases between the two germline ends. CDR1 is DFQATT, CDR2 SNEGSKA, per germline (reference sequence). The CDR3 bases are TGCAGTGCTACTCTAGCACAAGGCGAGCAGTACTTC. Translated: CSATLAQGEQYF.

The table lists this clonotype with many counts. The chain recombines TRBV18 with TRBJ2-3; D is perhaps TRBD1 (6 bases). Germline V gene data show CDR1 as KGHSH and CDR2 as LQKENI. V lost 6 bases and J lost 8, with 6 bases in between. The CDR3 runs 10 residues. The CDR3 loop reads CASSGATQYF. The DNA for the CDR3 is TGTGCCAGCTCGGGGGCTACGCAGTATTTT. The full variable domain, rest sourced from reference TRBV18 and TRBJ2-3, is NAGVMQNPRHLVRRRGQEARLRCSPMKGHSHVYWYRQLPEEGLKFMVYLQKENIIDESGMPKERFSAEFPKEGPSILRIQQVVRGDSAAYFCASSGATQYFGPGTRLTVL.

This clonotype occurred many times. This chain connects TRBV7-9 to TRBJ2-1; 8 nucleotides align to TRBD2. CDR3 length: 16 amino acids. The J segment lost 4 bases and the V segment lost 1 base, leaving 6 bases of the junction unmatched. Germline assignment: CDR1 SEHNR and CDR2 FQNEAQ (reference sequence). Here the CDR3 reads CASSLGTLADYNEQFF. The CDR3 region has the DNA TGTGCCAGCAGCTTAGGTACACTAGCGGATTACAATGAGCAGTTCTTC.

This clonotype was recorded many times. V is TRBV5-8 and J is TRBJ2-5; D not certain. Germline values: CDR1 SGHTS, CDR2 YDEGEE. The V end lost 3 bases, the J end lost 5 bases, and 11 bases lay between the germline ends. There are 13 residues in the CDR3. The CDR3 loop reads CASSSIGVETQYF. CDR3 DNA sequence: TGTGCCAGCAGCTCTATCGGCGTGGAGACCCAGTACTTC.

This clonotype was seen a handful of times. CDR3 in amino acids: CASSLKRRNGNTIYF. DNA of the CDR3: TGTGCCAGCAGTTTAAAACGAAGGAACGGAAACACCATATATTTT. The chain couples TRBV12-3 or TRBV12-4 to TRBJ1-3; no clear D. V was trimmed by 2 bases and J by 4 bases, leaving 12 bases between them. The CDR3 covers 15 residues.

This clonotype has just a few counts. The CDR3 nucleotides read TGTGCCAGCAGCTTAAACGCGGGAGGTCACACAGATACGCAGTATTTT. This gives the protein CASSLNAGGHTDTQYF. The chain combines TRBV7-3 with TRBJ2-3; TRBD2 agrees at 8 bases. The CDR3 extends over 16 amino acids. Losses at the gene ends were 1 base for V and 2 bases for J; bases not matched to a gene: 5. Germline values: CDR1 SGHTA, CDR2 FQGTGA.

This clonotype was recorded at least ten times. V is TRBV5-5 and J is TRBJ2-5; D may be TRBD1 (6 bases). CDR1 is SGHKS, CDR2 YYEKEE, per germline (reference sequence). The length of the CDR3 is 14 residues. The V end was cut by 0 bases, the J end by 5 bases, with 11 bases between. Here the CDR3 reads CASSLEGGRETQYF. In DNA form, the CDR3 reads TGTGCCAGCAGCTTGGAAGGGGGTCGGGAGACCCAGTACTTC.

The chain joins TRBV12-3 or TRBV12-4 to TRBJ2-5; 7 positions agree with TRBD1. J gave up 3 bases and V 6 bases, and 4 bases lay outside the gene matches. The CDR3 runs to 13 residues. For the CDR3, the DNA is TGTGCCAGCAGCCCCAGGGGGAAAGAGACCCAGTACTTC. Translated, it gives CASSPRGKETQYF.

This clonotype has more than one count but fewer than ten. The V and J genes are TRBV5-6 and TRBJ2-5; D gene ambiguous. Trimming shortened V by 0 bases and J by 10 bases, and 10 bases separated the two germline ends. The CDR3 extends over 12 amino acids. Germline values: CDR1 SGHDT, CDR2 YYEEEE. This chain's CDR3 is CASSLGLLFQYF. CDR3 DNA sequence: TGTGCCAGCAGCTTGGGACTGCTCTTCCAGTACTTC.

This clonotype was seen at least ten times. The J gene is TRBJ2-1, the V gene TRBV20-1; D unclear. Deletions cut 2 bases from V and 10 bases from J, with 12 bases between. Germline CDR1 reads DFQATT; CDR2 reads SNEGSKA (reference sequence). CDR3 size: 12 residues. The CDR3 is CSARSLVTEQFF. Written as DNA, the CDR3 is TGCAGTGCTAGATCCCTCGTGACAGAGCAGTTCTTC.

This clonotype was detected ten times or more. The rearrangement links TRBV20-1 to TRBJ2-3; 7 bases agree with TRBD2. Germline CDR1 is DFQATT and CDR2 is SNEGSKA (reference sequence). V lost 0 bases to trimming and J lost 0 bases; unmatched junction nucleotides: 3. CDR3 size: 15 residues. The CDR3 loop is CSAREGTTSTDTQYF. In DNA form, the CDR3 reads TGCAGTGCTAGAGAGGGGACTACTAGCACAGATACGCAGTATTTT.

In this sample, this clonotype turned up a few times. The V and J genes are TRBV12-3 or TRBV12-4 and TRBJ2-1, with unresolved D. V dropped 5 bases and J dropped 4 bases, with 3 bases sitting between them. The CDR3 is 11 residues long. CDR3 sequence reads: CASSEYNEQFF. The CDR3 region has the DNA TGTGCCAGCAGTGAATACAATGAGCAGTTCTTC.

This clonotype was counted between two and nine times. The junction differs from germline at one of its ends, possibly a read error. This rearrangement joins TRBV5-5 to TRBJ2-7, with D unresolved. The germline V gene has CDR1 SGHKS and CDR2 YYEKEE (reference sequence). This CDR3 is built from 13 residues. Here the CDR3 DNA reads TGTGCCAGCAGCTTGGGGGGATCCTTCGAGCAGTACTTC. Protein sequence: CASSLGGSFEQYF.

The V gene is TRBV6-5, the J gene TRBJ2-3, with D perhaps TRBD2 (6 bases). The germline CDR1 and CDR2 sequences are MNHEY and SVGAGI. CDR3 length: 15 residues. Trimming left V 2 bases short and J 2 bases short, with 11 bases between. CDR3 bases: TGTGCCAGCAGTTACGGGTCGGGGGACACAGATACGCAGTATTTT. It is translated as CASSYGSGDTDTQYF.

This clonotype showed up many times. The rearrangement uses TRBV20-1 and TRBJ1-5; D possibly corresponds to TRBD1 (5 bases). The CDR3 runs to 13 residues. CDR1 and CDR2 from the germline V gene are DFQATT and SNEGSKA (reference sequence). V gave up 2 bases and J gave up 1 base, with 6 bases separating them. CDR3: CSARRDSNQPQHF. The CDR3 nucleotides are TGCAGTGCTAGACGGGACAGCAATCAGCCCCAGCATTTT.

The chain links TRBV7-9 to TRBJ2-7, with 7 bases matching TRBD1. The CDR3 has 15 residues. Germline trimming cut 1 base from V and 2 bases from J; bases unmatched to any gene: 5. Per the germline V gene, CDR1 is SEHNR and CDR2 is FQNEAQ (reference sequence). The CDR3 is CASSLDWTGAYEQYF. CDR3 DNA sequence: TGTGCCAGCAGCTTAGACTGGACAGGTGCCTACGAGCAGTACTTC.

This clonotype was picked up a small number of times. The J gene is TRBJ1-1, the V gene TRBV5-1; 7 positions match TRBD1. CDR3 length: 13 amino acids. Germline CDR1 is SGHRS and CDR2 is YFSETQ. V lost 4 bases, J lost 4 bases, and 4 bases stayed unmatched. The CDR3 sequence is CASSQGGRTEAFF. The CDR3, as DNA: TGCGCCAGCAGCCAGGGGGGACGCACTGAAGCTTTCTTT.

The genes are TRBV3-1 and TRBJ2-5; D remains unclear. Trimming cost V 0 bases and J 1 base, with 6 bases left between them. Germline assignment: CDR1 LGHDT and CDR2 YNNKEL (reference sequence). The CDR3 is made up of 14 amino acids. CDR3 DNA: TGTGCCAGCAGCCAAGATACCAGCCAAGAGACCCAGTACTTC. Protein: CASSQDTSQETQYF.

The V call is TRBV12-3 or TRBV12-4, the J call TRBJ1-2, with D maybe TRBD1 (5 bases). This CDR3 has 12 amino acids. V was cut by 6 bases and J by 5 bases, with 10 bases left in between. Written as DNA, the CDR3 is TGTGCCAGCAGCGCTGGGGGGTATGGCTACACCTTC. Protein product: CASSAGGYGYTF.

This chain uses TRBV5-1 with TRBJ2-1; 7 nucleotides align to TRBD2. CDR3 length: 16 amino acids. V shed 1 base and J 7 bases; nucleotides not matched to a gene: 11. The V gene's germline CDR1 is SGHRS and CDR2 YFSETQ. The CDR3 spells CASSLFLQREGNEQFF. DNA for the CDR3: TGCGCCAGCAGCTTGTTTTTGCAGCGGGAAGGGAATGAGCAGTTCTTC.

This clonotype appeared many times. V gene TRBV29-1 combines with J gene TRBJ1-2; tentatively, D is TRBD1 (6 bases). Germline loops: CDR1 SQVTM, CDR2 ANQGSEA. V was shortened by 4 bases and J by 3 bases, with 12 bases between the two germline ends. The CDR3 extends over 13 amino acids. The CDR3 region has the DNA TGCAGCGTTGTTACAGGGTTGGACTATGGCTACACCTTC. Translated, it gives CSVVTGLDYGYTF. Supplemented by reference TRBV29-1 and TRBJ1-2, the full variable domain reads SAVISQKPSRDICQRGTSLTIQCQVDSQVTMMFWYRQQPGQSLTLIATANQGSEATYESGFVIDKFPISRPNLTFSTLTVSNMSPEDSSIYLCSVVTGLDYGYTFGSGTRLTVV.

The genes are TRBV6-2 or TRBV6-3 and TRBJ2-1, with D hard to call. CDR1 and CDR2 (germline): MNHEY, SVGEGT. V was pared by 9 bases and J by 4 bases, with 16 bases between. This CDR3 has 14 amino acids. In nucleotides, the CDR3 is TGTGCCAGTGTACAGTTTTCTTTGTACAATGAGCAGTTCTTC. Encoded protein: CASVQFSLYNEQFF.

This clonotype has at least ten counts. The V and J genes are TRBV11-1 and TRBJ1-1; no definite D call. The V gene's germline CDR1 is SGHAT and CDR2 FQDESV (reference sequence). V lost 5 bases to trimming and J lost 3 bases, with 25 bases between them. There are 18 residues in the CDR3. The CDR3 DNA sequence: TGTGCCAGCAGCCCGTCCGCAATGGGATCACCAGCCTACACTGAAGCTTTCTTT. Translation gives CASSPSAMGSPAYTEAFF.

The sample holds many counts of this clonotype. The gene calls are TRBV20-1 and TRBJ2-7; TRBD2 agrees at 8 bases. The CDR3 has 14 residues. Losses at the gene ends were 0 bases for V and 4 bases for J; bases not matched to a gene: 5. CDR1 DFQATT and CDR2 SNEGSKA come from the germline V gene (reference sequence). CDR3 nucleotide sequence: TGCAGTGCTAGAGATCCAGCGGGAGTATACGAGCAGTACTTC. This translates into CSARDPAGVYEQYF.

The CDR3 DNA is TGTGCCAGCAGTTTAGTTGGGAGGGCCAGGGATGAGCAGTTCTTC. Its protein is CASSLVGRARDEQFF. The genes are TRBV12-3 or TRBV12-4 and TRBJ2-1; 7 nucleotides line up with TRBD2. V trimming: 1 base; J trimming: 8 bases; junction bases outside the gene matches: 8. The CDR3 covers 15 residues.

There are many counts of this clonotype. This chain joins TRBV12-3 or TRBV12-4 and TRBJ1-1, with D possibly TRBD1 on 5 matching bases. This CDR3 comprises 15 residues. V lost 3 bases and J 3 bases, leaving 14 bases between the germline ends. This CDR3 is CASSFSGFSYTEAFF. The CDR3 nucleotides are TGTGCCAGCAGTTTTTCAGGGTTTTCGTACACTGAAGCTTTCTTT.